A single sample is the source of the 9 T cell receptor beta chains below, sequenced in a study of blood T cell repertoires in COVID-19 (dated by TCRdb to the early 2020s). The library was prepared using the immunoSEQ multiplex PCR assay. TCRdb carries this immuneACCESS record with in-frame sequences only. Its versions omit some clonotypes, under half of them owing to an unresolved V gene in the studies checked, with the rest unexplained. This sample holds 100,000 to 150,000 clones; roughly 90% were observed only once. The ten largest clones capture approximately 8% of the sample. Sequencing was done on a sample of peripheral blood. The receptor set was obtained from a man in his fifties or sixties with acute or convalescent COVID-19.

The V and J genes are TRBV25-1 and TRBJ2-2, with D possibly TRBD1 on 5 matching bases. Germline-derived CDR1 and CDR2 are MGHDK and SYGVNS. CDR3 length: 16 residues. The germline V and J ends were trimmed by 1 base and 2 bases, with 11 bases remaining between them. The CDR3 DNA sequence: TGTGCCAGCAGTGAATCAAGGGGCTTCAACACCGGGGAGCTGTTTTTT. Its translation is CASSESRGFNTGELFF.

The rearrangement links TRBV2 to TRBJ2-4, with 10 bases identical to TRBD2. CDR1 and CDR2 (germline): SNHLY, FYNNEI. There are 18 residues in the CDR3. After removal of 4 bases from V and 15 bases from J, the junction contained 24 bases not matched to a gene. The CDR3 DNA follows: TGTGCCAGCAGTGGAGGCCCCCGGGGGACTAGCGACCCGCATTCTCCGTACTTC. Translation: CASSGGPRGTSDPHSPYF.

J is TRBJ2-1 and V is TRBV27; the D gene is possibly TRBD1 (5 bases). The CDR3 sequence is 13 residues long. Germline V CDR1 and CDR2: MNHEY, SMNVEV (reference sequence). With 5 bases removed from V and 5 bases from J, the gap between germline ends came to 10 bases. CDR3 bases: TGTGCCAGCAGTCACAGGATTAACAATGAGCAGTTCTTC. This encodes CASSHRINNEQFF.

This chain links TRBV21-1 with TRBJ2-5; the table names TRBD2, a call not compared with the DNA. TRBV21-1 corresponds to a pseudogene. The CDR3 sequence is 19 residues long. CDR3 residues: CASSKASGRADRGQETQYF. CDR3 coding DNA: TGTGCCAGCAGCAAAGCTAGCGGGAGGGCAGATAGGGGCCAAGAGACCCAGTACTTC.

The chain combines TRBV12-3 or TRBV12-4 with TRBJ1-1; tentatively, D is TRBD1 (5 bases). V was shortened by 5 bases and J by 6 bases, with 13 bases between the two germline ends. The CDR3 runs 13 residues. The CDR3 protein is CASSTQGFAEAFF. The CDR3 DNA reads as TGTGCCAGCAGTACCCAGGGTTTTGCTGAAGCTTTCTTT.

The chain couples TRBV29-1 to TRBJ1-1; no definite D call. The CDR3 contains 14 residues. V shed 3 bases and J shed 0 bases, with 11 bases lying between them. Germline CDR1 and CDR2: SQVTM and ANQGSEA. The CDR3 sequence is CSVDKTGMNTEAFF. The CDR3 DNA follows: TGCAGCGTTGACAAGACGGGGATGAACACTGAAGCTTTCTTT.

This chain uses TRBV6-5 with TRBJ2-1, with 9 positions matching TRBD2. Germline trimming cut 6 bases from V and 9 bases from J; bases unmatched to any gene: 6. Germline V CDR1 and CDR2: MNHEY, SVGAGI. The CDR3 is 13 amino acids. CDR3 DNA sequence: TGTGCCAGCAGAGTAGCGGGAGTAAGTGAGCAGTTCTTC. Its translation: CASRVAGVSEQFF.

This rearrangement joins TRBV7-8 to TRBJ2-1, with a possible D match to TRBD2 (5 bases). Germline V CDR1 and CDR2: SGHVS, FQNEAQ. V shed 0 bases and J shed 0 bases, with 12 bases lying between them. The CDR3 is 17 amino acids. The CDR3 DNA follows: TGTGCCAGCAGCTTAGCGCATACGGGGAGCTCCTACAATGAGCAGTTCTTC. Amino acid sequence: CASSLAHTGSSYNEQFF.

The V call is TRBV10-2, the J call TRBJ1-5; 8 bases are shared with TRBD1. The V gene end was trimmed by 3 bases and the J gene end by 0 bases; junction bases not matched to a gene: 1. The CDR3 extends over 15 amino acids. Germline-derived CDR1 and CDR2 are WSHSY and SAAADI. The chain's CDR3 is CASSDTGGSNQPQHF. CDR3 nucleotides: TGCGCCAGCAGTGATACAGGGGGTAGCAATCAGCCCCAGCATTTT.